One and the same sample provided the 30 T cell receptor beta chains below, sequenced in a study of Tregs in tolerant kidney transplant recipients (dated by TCRdb to between 2018 and 2021). According to the study, the label for this sample's time point signals: blood sample drawn before combined kidney and bone marrow transplant. To prepare the library, the immunoSEQ multiplex PCR assay was applied. Here the immuneACCESS table is served through TCRdb, limited to in-frame sequences with V and J called. Missing clones are a known gap in these copies; in checked studies unresolved V genes cover under half, and the rest lacks a known reason. The sample table includes roughly 50,000 clones. The ten largest clonotypes hold about 0.83% of the sample. The sample in question was CD4+ T cells from blood, obtained before the transplant. The receptors stem from a human donor who received a combined kidney and bone marrow transplant.

Regarding this clone: The read falls 3 residues short of the CDR3 end, and the missing part is taken from the germline J gene. J is TRBJ2-7 and V is TRBV19; a possible D gene is TRBD1 (7 bases). Germline-derived CDR1 and CDR2 are LNHDA and SQIVND (reference sequence). There are 13 residues in the CDR3. Trimming removed 3 bases at V and 5 bases at J, with 11 bases between. CDR3: CASSIAGQNEQYF. The CDR3 DNA, read in part, is TGTGCCAGTAGTATCGCGGGACAGAACGAG.

About this clone: Sequencing ends 3 residues short of the CDR3 end; the germline J gene provides the rest. The chain has TRBV7-2 and TRBJ1-2; 8 bases align to TRBD1. This CDR3 comprises 14 residues. V lost 4 bases and J lost 4; bases outside the gene matches: 5. Germline CDR1 is SGHTA and CDR2 is FQGNSA. CDR3 protein: CASSYNRGGYGYTF. The sequenced CDR3 bases are TGTGCCAGCAGCTACAACAGGGGGGGCTATGGC.

With respect to this clone: The sequence runs out 3 residues before the end of the CDR3; the remainder is reconstructed from the germline J gene. The chain employs TRBV13 and TRBJ2-3; unclear D gene. V was trimmed by 2 bases and J by 1 base, leaving 10 bases between them. Germline CDR1 reads PRHDT; CDR2 reads FYEKMQ (reference sequence). This CDR3 has 15 amino acids. The covered CDR3 bases are TGTGCCAGCAGCTTATCACAGAAGGGCACAGATACG. Its protein product is CASSLSQKGTDT. The whole CDR3 protein is CASSLSQKGTDTQYF.

About this clone itself: The DNA ends 3 residues before the CDR3 does, and the rest of the CDR3 is filled in from the germline J gene. J is TRBJ1-5 and V is TRBV2; D ambiguous. Trimming stripped 6 bases from V and 1 base from J, with 7 bases between. CDR3 length: 13 residues. CDR1 is SNHLY and CDR2 is FYNNEI in the germline V gene. The covered CDR3 bases are TGTGCCAGCAGGCGAGAGAGCAATCAGCCC. Encoded protein: CASRRESNQP. The full CDR3 protein is CASRRESNQPQHF.

Regarding this clone: Coverage ceases 3 residues before the CDR3 finishes, and the germline J gene fills in the end. The chain joins TRBV2 to TRBJ2-1, with 7 nucleotides matching TRBD2. The ends lost 5 bases at V and 6 bases at J; junction bases unmatched: 7. This CDR3 is 14 amino acids long. Germline CDR1 reads SNHLY; CDR2 reads FYNNEI. Incomplete CDR3 DNA: TGTGCCAGCAGTCGGGGGGACCCCATCAATGAG. It translates to CASSRGDPINE. The entire CDR3 reads CASSRGDPINEQFF.

The CDR3 sequence: CASSYRSTGILTDTQYF. CDR3 DNA (partial): TGTGCCAGCAGTTACCGCTCCACAGGGATCCTCACAGATACG. The genes are TRBV6-2 or TRBV6-3 and TRBJ2-3; tentative D call: TRBD1 (6 bases). The read terminates 3 residues before the CDR3 end, so the remaining end is supplied by the germline J gene. The V end lost 2 bases, the J end lost 2 bases, and 17 bases lay between the germline ends. The CDR3 totals 17 residues. CDR1 MNHEY and CDR2 SVGEGT come from the germline V gene.

About this clone itself: The read terminates 3 residues before the CDR3 end, so the remaining end is supplied by the germline J gene. This chain uses TRBV19 with TRBJ2-7, with D perhaps matching TRBD2 (7 bases). Trimming pared 2 bases from V and 3 bases from J, leaving 11 bases between. This CDR3 region has 14 residues. CDR1 and CDR2 (germline): LNHDA, SQIVND (reference sequence). The part of the CDR3 DNA that was read is TGTGCCAGTAGTATAACGAGGGGGGGCTACGAG. This gives the protein CASSITRGGYE. The full-length CDR3 reads as CASSITRGGYEQYF. Full variable domain (outside the CDR3, taken from reference TRBV19 and TRBJ2-7): DGGITQSPKYLFRKEGQNVTLSCEQNLNHDAMYWYRQDPGQGLRLIYYSQIVNDFQKGDIAEGYSVSREKKESFPLTVTSAQKNPTAFYLCASSITRGGYEQYFGPGTRLTVT.

Note on this clone: The read comes to an end 3 residues before the CDR3 does, leaving the germline J gene to fill in the end. The chain employs TRBV7-6 and TRBJ1-2; maybe TRBD1 (6 bases). CDR1 is SGHVS, CDR2 FNYEAQ, per germline. This CDR3 has 15 residues. V gave up 0 bases and J gave up 0 bases, with 8 bases separating them. CDR3 bases read: TGTGCCAGCAGCTTAGCAACAGGGACTAACTATGGC. Protein: CASSLATGTNYG. The whole CDR3 protein reads CASSLATGTNYGYTF.

CDR3 residues: CASSRTRQETQYF. The sequenced CDR3 bases are TGTGCCAGCAGCCGGACTAGGCAAGAGACG. J is TRBJ2-3 and V is TRBV11-2; 7 bases are a match to TRBD2. The DNA ends 3 residues before the CDR3 does, and the rest of the CDR3 is filled in from the germline J gene. Germline CDR1 reads SGHAT; CDR2 reads FQNNGV. There are 13 residues in the CDR3.

With respect to this clone: The read finishes 3 residues shy of the CDR3 end, and the germline J gene is used to complete it. The chain employs TRBV12-3 or TRBV12-4 and TRBJ1-1; TRBD1 agrees at 7 bases. V shed 5 bases and J 0 bases; nucleotides not matched to a gene: 3. The CDR3 has 14 amino acids. The CDR3 spells CASSEGALNTEAFF. The DNA read from the CDR3 is TGTGCCAGCAGTGAGGGGGCTCTGAACACTGAA.

Comment on this clone: The read gets to within 3 residues of the CDR3 end, and the germline J gene fills in the rest. The chain joins TRBV5-1 to TRBJ2-4, with 7 bases that match TRBD1. With V trimmed by 0 bases and J by 2 bases, 2 bases remained unmatched. The CDR3 contains 15 residues. Germline V lookup: CDR1 SGHRS, CDR2 YFSETQ. Partial CDR3 DNA: TGCGCCAGCAGCTTGGGGGACAGCCCCAAAAACATT. Its translation: CASSLGDSPKNI. The complete CDR3 reads CASSLGDSPKNIQYF.

In regard to this clone: Sequencing ends 3 residues short of the CDR3 end; the germline J gene provides the rest. The genes are TRBV28 and TRBJ1-5; 7 bases match TRBD1. The CDR3 contains 16 residues. The germline gives CDR1 MDHEN, CDR2 SYDVKM. V lost 5 bases and J lost 6; bases outside the gene matches: 13. CDR3 region: CASSPRGVSGRQPQHF. The part of the CDR3 DNA that was read is TGTGCCAGCAGTCCCAGGGGGGTTTCGGGACGTCAGCCC.

To note about this clone: The read stops 3 residues short of the end of the CDR3; the missing end is completed from the germline J gene. The rearrangement uses TRBV7-9 and TRBJ2-7; D may be TRBD2 (6 bases). Trimming took 2 bases from V and 6 from J, leaving 11 bases between them. CDR3 size: 13 residues. The germline CDR1 and CDR2 sequences are SEHNR and FQNEAQ (reference sequence). The covered CDR3 bases are TGTGCCAGCAGCTTATTAGCCGGGGGCGAG. Its translation is CASSLLAGGE. The CDR3, in full, reads CASSLLAGGEQYF.

Of note for this clone: The read falls 3 residues short of the CDR3 end, and the missing part is taken from the germline J gene. The chain combines TRBV6-2 or TRBV6-3 with TRBJ2-1; D is ambiguous. Trimming took off 0 bases at V and 8 bases at J, with 17 bases between the two ends. The CDR3 extends over 16 amino acids. Germline V lookup: CDR1 MNHEY, CDR2 SVGEGT. The CDR3 here is CASSYSKFFLSDEQFF. The sequenced part of the CDR3 DNA is TGTGCCAGCAGTTACTCGAAGTTCTTTTTGTCGGATGAG.

On this clone: The CDR3 end falls 3 residues outside the read, so it is completed with the germline J gene. The chain employs TRBV19 and TRBJ1-4, with 9 positions matching TRBD1. Germline V gives CDR1 LNHDA, CDR2 SQIVND (reference sequence). With 10 bases clipped from V and 8 bases from J, the junction kept 5 bases outside the gene matches. CDR3 length equals 12 residues. CDR3 amino acids: CATFGTGEKLFF. The covered CDR3 bases are TGTGCCACCTTTGGGACAGGGGAAAAA.

As regards this clone: Coverage ceases 3 residues before the CDR3 finishes, and the germline J gene fills in the end. The V gene is TRBV5-1, the J gene TRBJ2-5; D unresolved. V lost 1 base to trimming and J lost 6 bases, with 7 bases between them. Germline V gene sequence: CDR1 SGHRS, CDR2 YFSETQ. The CDR3 contains 12 residues. The CDR3 here is CASSLSIQTQYF. Incomplete CDR3 DNA: TGCGCCAGCAGCTTGTCTATCCAGACC.

A word on this clone: The read terminates 3 residues ahead of where the CDR3 ends, so the germline J gene completes it. This chain joins TRBV18 and TRBJ2-7, with a possible D match to TRBD1 (6 bases). V dropped 3 bases and J dropped 0 bases, with 9 bases sitting between them. The CDR3 has 14 amino acids. In germline, CDR1 is KGHSH, CDR2 LQKENI. The part of the CDR3 DNA that was read is TGTGCCAGCTCACCCCGGGACACCTCCTACGAG. This gives the protein CASSPRDTSYE. The full CDR3 is CASSPRDTSYEQYF.

Comments on this clone: Read data end 3 residues before the CDR3 end; the end is taken from the germline J gene. This sequence joins TRBV7-9 and TRBJ2-3; 8 bases fit TRBD1. Germline V gene data show CDR1 as SEHNR and CDR2 as FQNEAQ (reference sequence). The CDR3 is made up of 15 amino acids. The trim removed 5 bases at V and 3 bases at J, leaving 7 bases unmatched. CDR3 DNA, as far as it was read: TGTGCCAGCAGCGGGCGACAGGGGCCGACAGATACG. This codes for CASSGRQGPTDT. The entire CDR3 is CASSGRQGPTDTQYF.

Regarding this clone: The read terminates 3 residues ahead of where the CDR3 ends, so the germline J gene completes it. The chain combines TRBV11-2 with TRBJ1-6; the D gene is possibly TRBD1 (5 bases). Germline V gives CDR1 SGHAT, CDR2 FQNNGV. The V end lost 3 bases, the J end lost 10 bases, and 7 bases lay between the germline ends. The CDR3 extends over 12 amino acids. The CDR3 loop reads CASSFRESPLHF. The covered CDR3 bases are TGTGCCAGCAGCTTCAGGGAGTCACCC.

About this clone itself: The read halts 3 residues ahead of the CDR3 end, with the missing end drawn from the germline J gene. The chain has TRBV7-6 and TRBJ2-1; 8 bases line up with TRBD2. The CDR3 covers 14 residues. J lost 2 bases, V lost 3 bases, and 0 bases had no gene match. The germline gives CDR1 SGHVS, CDR2 FNYEAQ. The part of the CDR3 DNA that was read is TGTGCCAGCAGCTTCGGGGGGGCCTACAATGAG. Amino acid sequence: CASSFGGAYNE. The entire CDR3 reads CASSFGGAYNEQFF.

Concerning this clone itself: The read is 3 residues too short to cover the CDR3 end, so that end is filled in from the germline J gene. This chain joins TRBV7-2 and TRBJ2-1, with a possible D match to TRBD1 (6 bases). CDR1 is SGHTA and CDR2 is FQGNSA in the germline V gene. The V end lost 5 bases, the J end lost 0 bases, and 11 bases lay between the germline ends. This CDR3 comprises 15 residues. Here the CDR3 reads CASSLTGSSYNEQFF. Partial CDR3 DNA: TGTGCCAGCAGCCTAACAGGGAGCTCCTACAATGAG.

In regard to this clone: Coverage ceases 3 residues before the CDR3 finishes, and the germline J gene fills in the end. The rearrangement uses TRBV10-3 and TRBJ1-2; 7 positions match TRBD1. The CDR3 is 13 amino acids. In germline, CDR1 is ENHRY, CDR2 SYGVKD. After removal of 6 bases from V and 2 bases from J, the junction contained 3 bases not matched to a gene. Partial CDR3 DNA: TGTGCCATCAGCCCACAGGGGAACTATGGC. This sequence encodes CAISPQGNYG. The complete CDR3 reads CAISPQGNYGYTF.

Concerning this clone itself: The CDR3 goes on 3 residues after the read ends, and that part is filled in from the germline J gene. The V gene is TRBV10-3, the J gene TRBJ2-7; TRBD1 matches at 11 bases. The J segment lost 4 bases and the V segment lost 2 bases, leaving 13 bases of the junction unmatched. The germline V gene encodes CDR1 ENHRY and CDR2 SYGVKD. The CDR3 spans 18 residues. CDR3 loop: CAISEPLLRTGGSYEQYF. CDR3 DNA, as far as it was read: TGTGCCATCAGTGAGCCCCTGCTCCGGACAGGGGGCAGTTACGAG.

Regarding this clone: The CDR3 end falls 3 residues outside the read, so it is completed with the germline J gene. This sequence joins TRBV5-1 and TRBJ1-2; 10 bases are shared with TRBD1. The CDR3 totals 14 residues. After removal of 4 bases from V and 2 bases from J, the junction contained 2 bases not matched to a gene. Germline assignment: CDR1 SGHRS and CDR2 YFSETQ. The CDR3 bases that were read are TGCGCCAGCAGCACGACAGGGGGCAACTATGGC. The encoded protein is CASSTTGGNYG. The CDR3 in full is CASSTTGGNYGYTF.

Comments on this clone: The missing CDR3 end, 3 residues past where the read stops, is filled in from the germline J gene. The chain couples TRBV20-1 to TRBJ2-5, with TRBD2 matching over 15 bases. CDR3 length: 16 amino acids. Germline values: CDR1 DFQATT, CDR2 SNEGSKA (reference sequence). With V trimmed by 4 bases and J by 0 bases, 3 bases remained unmatched. The CDR3 spells CSANGLAGGYQETQYF. The DNA read from the CDR3 is TGCAGTGCTAACGGACTAGCGGGAGGGTACCAAGAGACC.

As for this clone: The missing CDR3 end, 3 residues past where the read stops, is filled in from the germline J gene. The rearrangement links TRBV11-2 to TRBJ1-6; 7 bases map to TRBD1. The CDR3 is 15 amino acids. V trimming: 3 bases; J trimming: 10 bases; junction bases outside the gene matches: 9. In germline, CDR1 is SGHAT, CDR2 FQNNGV. The CDR3 sequence: CASSFAPGGLSPLHF. The covered CDR3 bases are TGTGCCAGCAGCTTCGCCCCAGGGGGTCTCTCACCC.

Notes on this clone: The missing CDR3 end, 3 residues past where the read stops, is filled in from the germline J gene. The rearrangement links TRBV10-3 to TRBJ1-4; 9 positions match TRBD1. V shed 3 bases and J 7 bases; nucleotides not matched to a gene: 24. This CDR3 is 21 amino acids long. CDR1 is ENHRY and CDR2 is SYGVKD in the germline V gene. The CDR3 DNA, read in part, is TGTGCCATCAGTGACGGAAGTTGGTCCCAGGGACAGGGTTTCAGGTTTGAAAAA. It encodes CAISDGSWSQGQGFRFEK. The entire CDR3 protein is CAISDGSWSQGQGFRFEKLFF.

Worth noting for this clone: The read falls 3 residues short of the CDR3 end, and the missing part is taken from the germline J gene. This chain links TRBV5-4 with TRBJ2-2; TRBD1 aligns across 7 bases. V lost 4 bases, J lost 3 bases, and 6 bases stayed unmatched. Germline V gives CDR1 SGHNT, CDR2 YYREEE (reference sequence). This CDR3 has 15 residues. The sequenced CDR3 bases are TGTGCCAGCAGCGCCCGGGACAGCTACACCGGGGAG. It specifies CASSARDSYTGE. The entire CDR3 is CASSARDSYTGELFF.

Remarks on this clone: The read terminates 3 residues ahead of where the CDR3 ends, so the germline J gene completes it. The chain carries TRBV10-3 and TRBJ2-2, with TRBD2 matching 12 bases. Germline values: CDR1 ENHRY, CDR2 SYGVKD. The CDR3 runs 14 residues. V shed 7 bases and J 5 bases; nucleotides not matched to a gene: 2. The CDR3 bases that were read are TGTGCCATCACTGGGACTAGCGGGACCGGGGAG. This encodes CAITGTSGTGE. The CDR3 as a whole reads CAITGTSGTGELFF.

On this clone itself: The DNA ends 3 residues before the CDR3 does, and the rest of the CDR3 is filled in from the germline J gene. The chain combines TRBV5-1 with TRBJ1-2, with a possible D match to TRBD1 (5 bases). There are 13 residues in the CDR3. Between the trimmed V and J ends, which lost 5 bases and 7 bases, there was a span of 15 bases. CDR1 is SGHRS, CDR2 YFSETQ, per germline. The part of the CDR3 DNA that was read is TGCGCCAGCAGGATTGATCCGACAGCTGGC. Translated: CASRIDPTAG. The whole CDR3 is CASRIDPTAGYTF. The variable domain in full, with the rest retrieved from reference TRBV5-1 and TRBJ1-2, is KAGVTQTPRYLIKTRGQQVTLSCSPISGHRSVSWYQQTPGQGLQFLFEYFSETQRNKGNFPGRFSGRQFSNSRSEMNVSTLELGDSALYLCASRIDPTAGYTFGSGTRLTVV.